These T cell receptor beta chains were read from a single sample in a study of prognosis after radiotherapy for stage I lung cancer. MiXCR, applied by TCRdb to the multiplex PCR reads, yields one record per CDR3 protein. The sample shows 31,000 or so distinct CDR3 sequences, about half of them seen only once. The specimen comprised PBMCs, sampled before or after stereotactic body radiation therapy (not recorded which). The receptors come from a donor at least 50 years old with non-small cell lung cancer. Each CDR3 is given with its conserved first and last residue. Each record gives: clone size, D gene, V gene, J gene, CDR3 DNA, CDR3 protein. The D gene is left open where the match is weak. For some rows the clone size is stated as once, few or many, or as a class when expanded; others skip it.

medium-sized,-,TRBV11-3,TRBJ2-7,TGTGCCAGCAGCTTAATGGAGGGTCCCTACGAGCAGTACTTC,CASSLMEGPYEQYF
many,-,TRBV24-1,TRBJ2-2,TGTGCCACCAGGACAGAGAACACCGGGGAGCTGTTTTTT,CATRTENTGELFF
many,TRBD2,TRBV30,TRBJ2-1,TGTGCCTGGAGTGCCGGGAGGGCCCAACGGCAGTTCTTC,CAWSAGRAQRQFF
-,-,TRBV28,TRBJ2-3,TGTGCCAGCAGTTTGAGCAGGAGGACAGATACGCAGTATTTT,CASSLSRRTDTQYF
-,-,TRBV5-1,TRBJ2-7,TGCGCCAACAGCCCCCCCGGGGAAGAGCAGTACTTC,CANSPPGEEQYF
many,-,TRBV18,TRBJ2-2,TGTGCCAGCTCACCCACTTTGGTTGCCGGGGAGCTGTTTTTT,CASSPTLVAGELFF
-,-,TRBV4-1,TRBJ2-1,TGCGCCAGCAGCCACTGGCCCAGGGATAGCTCCCACAATGAGCAGTTCTTC,CASSHWPRDSSHNEQFF
many,-,TRBV24-1,TRBJ2-3,TGTGCCACCAGTGATCGGGGACAAGGTACAGATACGCAGTATTTT,CATSDRGQGTDTQYF
many,-,TRBV30,TRBJ1-3,TGTGCCTGGGAAAGACTGAACTCTGGAAACACCATATATTTT,CAWERLNSGNTIYF
-,-,TRBV20-1,TRBJ1-5,TGCAGTGCCCGCGGGCGGGGGTTCGCTCAGCCCCAGCATTTT,CSARGRGFAQPQHF
-,TRBD2,TRBV7-9,TRBJ2-1,TGTGCCAGCAGATCGGGACTAGCGGGAGCAGGGGGATACAATGAGCAGTTCTTC,CASRSGLAGAGGYNEQFF